These 24 T cell receptor beta chains were sequenced from one sample in a study of blood T cell repertoires in COVID-19. Sequencing was performed with immunoSEQ multiplex PCR; in TCRdb, only in-frame clones are kept and a portion is missing. The sample consists of a few hundred thousand clones, approximately 90% of them appearing once. Specimen: PBMCs or T cells enriched from blood (not recorded which). The receptors were sampled from a woman in her late teens or twenties who had recovered from COVID-19.

V gene TRBV11-2 combines with J gene TRBJ2-5, with TRBD2 as a possible D gene (5 bases). CDR3 length equals 15 residues. Trimming stripped 3 bases from V and 5 bases from J, with 16 bases between. CDR1 is SGHAT, CDR2 FQNNGV, per germline. Written as DNA, the CDR3 is TGTGCCAGCAGCTTCGACTACCCTACTTGGGAGACCCAGTACTTC. Its protein product is CASSFDYPTWETQYF.

The chain carries TRBV28 and TRBJ1-4, with a tentative D call TRBD1 (5 bases). The V end was cut by 6 bases, the J end by 8 bases, with 19 bases between. This CDR3 is built from 15 residues. Germline CDR1 MDHEN, CDR2 SYDVKM. The CDR3 nucleotides are TGTGCCAGCAGGCGGGACCAGGGAGAAGGCGAAAAACTGTTTTTT. It specifies CASRRDQGEGEKLFF.

The chain joins TRBV7-8 to TRBJ1-2, with D unclear. The CDR3 contains 14 residues. The V end lost 5 bases, the J end lost 0 bases, and 10 bases lay between the germline ends. The germline V gene encodes CDR1 SGHVS and CDR2 FQNEAQ. The CDR3 DNA sequence: TGTGCCAGCAGCCCCGGGGTAGCTAACTATGGCTACACCTTC. Translating it yields CASSPGVANYGYTF.

This chain uses TRBV7-3 with TRBJ2-1, with a weak D call TRBD2 (5 bases). In germline, CDR1 is SGHTA, CDR2 FQGTGA. The V end lost 5 bases, the J end lost 2 bases, and 13 bases lay between the germline ends. This CDR3 has 15 amino acids. The CDR3 protein is CASSPSLGPYNEQFF. In DNA form, the CDR3 reads TGTGCCAGCAGCCCTAGCCTCGGTCCCTACAATGAGCAGTTCTTC.

V is TRBV6-1 and J is TRBJ2-2, with 10 bases identical to TRBD2. Germline CDR1 reads MNHNS; CDR2 reads SASEGT. V was clipped by 0 bases and J by 1 base; unmatched bases: 2. The CDR3 runs 17 residues. CDR3 protein: CASSEALAGGNTGELFF. The CDR3 DNA reads TGTGCCAGCAGTGAAGCGTTAGCGGGGGGGAACACCGGGGAGCTGTTTTTT.

This chain uses TRBV6-1 with TRBJ1-5, with a tentative D call TRBD1 (6 bases). The germline V gene encodes CDR1 MNHNS and CDR2 SASEGT. Trimming pared 1 base from V and 0 bases from J, leaving 7 bases between. The length of the CDR3 is 15 residues. The CDR3 spells CASSEVRGSNQPQHF. CDR3 bases: TGTGCCAGCAGTGAAGTCAGGGGTAGCAATCAGCCCCAGCATTTT.

The chain joins TRBV12-3 or TRBV12-4 to TRBJ1-2; 7 bases align to TRBD1. CDR3 size: 13 residues. With 4 bases clipped from V and 8 bases from J, the junction kept 7 bases outside the gene matches. The CDR3 here is CASSSTGEWGYTF. DNA for the CDR3: TGTGCCAGCAGTTCAACAGGGGAGTGGGGCTACACCTTC.

This clone was recorded a few times. V usage is TRBV19 and J usage is TRBJ1-5; TRBD1 matches 7 bases. The CDR3 runs 13 residues. Germline CDR1 and CDR2: LNHDA and SQIVND (reference sequence). Here the CDR3 DNA reads TGTGCAACAGGGGAGTATCGGAATCAGCCCCAGCATTTT. This codes for CATGEYRNQPQHF.

This rearrangement joins TRBV9 to TRBJ1-2, with TRBD1 matching over 10 bases. The CDR3 totals 15 residues. Germline values: CDR1 SGDLS, CDR2 YYNGEE. V was clipped by 1 base and J by 4 bases; unmatched bases: 4. The CDR3 DNA reads TGTGCCAGCAGCGTACTAGGGACAGGGGTCTATGGCTACACCTTC. Protein sequence: CASSVLGTGVYGYTF.

The chain carries TRBV10-3 and TRBJ2-7; the D is unclear. CDR3 length: 12 residues. Deletions cut 6 bases from V and 2 bases from J, with 8 bases between. Germline CDR1 is ENHRY and CDR2 is SYGVKD. CDR3 nucleotide sequence: TGTGCCATCAGGGCGGCAGCCTACGAGCAGTACTTC. It translates to CAIRAAAYEQYF.

The DNA of the CDR3 is TGTGCCAGCAGTTTGGGACTAGCGGATGAGCAGTTCTTC. Protein sequence: CASSLGLADEQFF. This chain uses TRBV2 with TRBJ2-1; TRBD2 matches at 11 bases. The V segment lost 5 bases and the J segment 8 bases; nucleotides outside the gene matches: 2. CDR3 length equals 13 residues. Germline CDR1 SNHLY, CDR2 FYNNEI.

In DNA form, the CDR3 reads TGTGCCAGTACAGGGCCCCTTTCACCCCTCCACTTT. Residues: CASTGPLSPLHF. This sequence joins TRBV28 and TRBJ1-6; the D gene is possibly TRBD1 (6 bases). CDR1 and CDR2 (germline): MDHEN, SYDVKM. The CDR3 loop spans 12 amino acids. Trimming left V 9 bases short and J 9 bases short, with 12 bases between.

About this clone itself: The same CDR3 arises from other DNA sequences in this sample as well. CDR3 region: CASSPPGQGSQPQHF. The CDR3 nucleotides read TGTGCCAGCTCACCACCGGGACAGGGCAGTCAGCCCCAGCATTTT. The chain is built from TRBV18 and TRBJ1-5; TRBD1 aligns across 9 bases. The CDR3 runs to 15 residues. V gave up 0 bases and J gave up 6 bases; unmatched junction bases: 3. The V gene's germline CDR1 is KGHSH and CDR2 LQKENI. The entire variable domain, with the rest obtained from reference TRBV18 and TRBJ1-5, is as follows: NAGVMQNPRHLVRRRGQEARLRCSPMKGHSHVYWYRQLPEEGLKFMVYLQKENIIDESGMPKERFSAEFPKEGPSILRIQQVVRGDSAAYFCASSPPGQGSQPQHFGDGTRLSIL.

The chain employs TRBV5-1 and TRBJ1-2; 11 bases fit TRBD1. J lost 4 bases, V lost 3 bases, and 2 bases had no gene match. Germline CDR1 reads SGHRS; CDR2 reads YFSETQ. The CDR3 has 14 residues. The DNA for the CDR3 is TGCGCCAGCAGCTCCGGGACAGGGGGCTATGGCTACACCTTC. This sequence encodes CASSSGTGGYGYTF.

J is TRBJ1-3 and V is TRBV10-1, with D tentatively TRBD1 (5 bases). Germline loops: CDR1 WNHNN, CDR2 SYGVQD (reference sequence). This CDR3 has 14 amino acids. The V end was cut by 5 bases, the J end by 0 bases, with 8 bases between. This CDR3 is CASSPDISGNTIYF. The CDR3 coding sequence is TGCGCCAGCAGTCCGGACATCTCTGGAAACACCATATATTTT.

The chain combines TRBV28 with TRBJ1-2; TRBD1 is a possible D gene (6 bases). Trimming left V 4 bases short and J 3 bases short, with 6 bases between. The CDR3 has 12 amino acids. Per the germline V gene, CDR1 is MDHEN and CDR2 is SYDVKM. The CDR3 spells CASSYRDYGYTF. The CDR3 DNA is TGTGCCAGCAGTTACAGGGACTATGGCTACACCTTC.

This sequence joins TRBV18 and TRBJ2-7, with D possibly being TRBD1 (5 bases). Germline V gene data show CDR1 as KGHSH and CDR2 as LQKENI. V was shortened by 6 bases and J by 5 bases, with 17 bases between the two germline ends. This CDR3 is built from 14 residues. The CDR3 protein is CASSPVKGHNEQYF. The CDR3 bases are TGTGCCAGCTCTCCCGTCAAGGGGCACAACGAGCAGTACTTC.

This chain connects TRBV11-2 to TRBJ2-1; 11 bases are a match to TRBD2. There are 15 residues in the CDR3. V lost 5 bases to trimming and J lost 4 bases; unmatched junction nucleotides: 4. The V gene's germline CDR1 is SGHAT and CDR2 FQNNGV. CDR3 DNA sequence: TGTGCCAGCAGCAATCTAGCGGGGGGTTACAATGAGCAGTTCTTC. This sequence encodes CASSNLAGGYNEQFF.

The chain links TRBV28 to TRBJ2-1; the match to TRBD2 covers 10 bases. With V trimmed by 4 bases and J by 9 bases, 9 bases remained unmatched. CDR3 size: 15 residues. The germline V gene encodes CDR1 MDHEN and CDR2 SYDVKM. The CDR3 sequence: CASSYSSGSIGEQFF. The CDR3 DNA is TGTGCCAGCAGTTATTCTAGCGGGAGTATCGGTGAGCAGTTCTTC.

The rearrangement joins TRBV11-2 to TRBJ2-2; maybe TRBD1 (5 bases). Germline CDR1 and CDR2: SGHAT and FQNNGV. The CDR3 is 15 amino acids. Between the trimmed V and J ends, which lost 7 bases and 4 bases, there was a span of 16 bases. CDR3 loop: CASTPRAGGTGELFF. The CDR3 DNA sequence: TGTGCCAGCACCCCCAGGGCAGGCGGCACCGGGGAGCTGTTTTTT.

The chain has TRBV3-1 (or the pseudogene TRBV3-2) and TRBJ2-7; TRBD2 matches 7 bases. Germline CDR1 reads LGHDT; CDR2 reads YNNKEL (reference sequence). With 4 bases clipped from V and 6 bases from J, the junction kept 9 bases outside the gene matches. This CDR3 is built from 14 residues. The CDR3 spells CASSPLTRGVEQYF. As DNA, the CDR3 is TGTGCCAGCAGCCCCTTGACCCGGGGGGTCGAGCAGTACTTC.

The rearrangement links TRBV7-2 to TRBJ2-1; 8 bases agree with TRBD2. Germline CDR1 SGHTA, CDR2 FQGNSA. CDR3 length: 12 amino acids. Trimming took 5 bases from V and 10 from J; bases not matched to a gene: 4. For the CDR3, the DNA is TGTGCCAGCAGCCCGAGGACTAGCGAGCAGTTCTTC. The encoded protein is CASSPRTSEQFF.

The V and J genes are TRBV9 and TRBJ2-1; TRBD1 is a possible D gene (5 bases). This CDR3 has 16 residues. Trimming stripped 4 bases from V and 1 base from J, with 15 bases between. Germline CDR1 and CDR2: SGDLS and YYNGEE. CDR3 region: CASSPPRTSSYNEQFF. The CDR3, as DNA: TGTGCCAGCAGCCCCCCCCGGACATCTTCCTACAATGAGCAGTTCTTC.

The gene calls are TRBV3-1 (or the pseudogene TRBV3-2) and TRBJ2-6; D might be TRBD1 (5 bases). Germline CDR1 LGHDT, CDR2 YNNKEL (reference sequence). This CDR3 region has 17 residues. The V gene lost 5 bases and the J gene lost 0 bases, with 14 bases spanning the gap. CDR3 bases: TGTGCCAGCAGCACGCGACAGTTCCCCTCTGGGGCCAACGTCCTGACTTTC. Translating gives CASSTRQFPSGANVLTF.